One T cell receptor beta chain is described in this entry. Profiling relied on immunoSEQ multiplex PCR, and the TCRdb table lists in-frame clones only, not all of them. This sample has 350,000 to 500,000 clones, with 90% found just once. The sample comes from a study of Ad26.COV2.S vaccination and SARS-CoV-2 variants. The treatment here: roughly 19 received Ad26.COV2.S at low or high dose, single or two shots; about 5 received placebo; per-sample allocation not given. The samples date from day 63 after the first vaccine or placebo injection. V lost 2 bases, J lost 10 bases, and 9 bases lay in between. This CDR3 has 12 amino acids. CDR1 and CDR2 (germline): ENHRY, SYGVKD.

The source material was peripheral blood, sampled in a trial of Ad26.COV2.S vaccine versus placebo. The rearrangement links TRBV10-3 to TRBJ2-1; maybe TRBD2 (5 bases). The receptor comes from a person between 18 and 65 years old who received the Ad26.COV2.S COVID-19 vaccine or a placebo. The CDR3 region has the DNA TGTGCCATCAGTGAGGTGCCGGGGGAGCAGTTCTTC. As protein: CAISEVPGEQFF.